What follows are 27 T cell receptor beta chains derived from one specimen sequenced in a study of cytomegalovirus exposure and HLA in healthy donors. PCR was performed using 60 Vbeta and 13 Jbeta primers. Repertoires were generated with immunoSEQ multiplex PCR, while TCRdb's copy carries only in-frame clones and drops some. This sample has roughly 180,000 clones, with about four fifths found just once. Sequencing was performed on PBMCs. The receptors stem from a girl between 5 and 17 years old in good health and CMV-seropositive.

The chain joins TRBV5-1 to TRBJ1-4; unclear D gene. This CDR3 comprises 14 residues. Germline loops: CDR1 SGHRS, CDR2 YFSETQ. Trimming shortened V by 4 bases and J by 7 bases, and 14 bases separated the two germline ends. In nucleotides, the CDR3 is TGCGCCAGCAGCCAAGGGAGGAATGGTGAAAAACTGTTTTTT. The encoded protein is CASSQGRNGEKLFF. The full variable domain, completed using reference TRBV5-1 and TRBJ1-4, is KAGVTQTPRYLIKTRGQQVTLSCSPISGHRSVSWYQQTPGQGLQFLFEYFSETQRNKGNFPGRFSGRQFSNSRSEMNVSTLELGDSALYLCASSQGRNGEKLFFGSGTQLSVL.

The CDR3 region is CASRNKWDLAYNEQFF. In DNA form, the CDR3 reads TGCGCCAGCAGAAATAAATGGGACTTAGCCTACAATGAGCAGTTCTTC. The gene calls are TRBV5-1 and TRBJ2-1; TRBD2 is a possible D gene (6 bases). The CDR3 loop spans 16 amino acids. The germline CDR1 and CDR2 sequences are SGHRS and YFSETQ. V was shortened by 5 bases and J by 2 bases, with 17 bases between the two germline ends.

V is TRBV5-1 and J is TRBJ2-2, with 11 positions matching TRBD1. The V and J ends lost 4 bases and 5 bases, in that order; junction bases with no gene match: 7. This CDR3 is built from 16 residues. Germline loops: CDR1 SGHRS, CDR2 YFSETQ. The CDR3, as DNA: TGCGCCAGCAGCCCGACCGGGACAGGGGGTACCGGGGAGCTGTTTTTT. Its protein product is CASSPTGTGGTGELFF.

The CDR3 is CASGPQGLGEKLFF. The CDR3 nucleotides read TGTGCCAGCGGACCACAGGGGCTCGGTGAAAAACTGTTTTTT. V is TRBV27 and J is TRBJ1-4; 7 nucleotides agree with TRBD1. The CDR3 is 14 amino acids. Germline V gene data show CDR1 as MNHEY and CDR2 as SMNVEV (reference sequence). J lost 7 bases, V lost 8 bases, and 10 bases had no gene match.

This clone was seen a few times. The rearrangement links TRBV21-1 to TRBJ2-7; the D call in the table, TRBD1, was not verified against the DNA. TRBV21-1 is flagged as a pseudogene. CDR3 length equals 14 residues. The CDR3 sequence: CASLLGQGSYEQYF. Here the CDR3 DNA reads TGTGCCAGCTTACTGGGACAGGGATCCTACGAGCAGTACTTC.

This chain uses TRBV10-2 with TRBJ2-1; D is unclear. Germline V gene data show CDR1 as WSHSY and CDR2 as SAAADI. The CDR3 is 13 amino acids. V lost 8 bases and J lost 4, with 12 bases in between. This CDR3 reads CASGRLLYNEQFF. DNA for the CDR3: TGCGCCAGCGGCCGCCTTCTTTACAATGAGCAGTTCTTC.

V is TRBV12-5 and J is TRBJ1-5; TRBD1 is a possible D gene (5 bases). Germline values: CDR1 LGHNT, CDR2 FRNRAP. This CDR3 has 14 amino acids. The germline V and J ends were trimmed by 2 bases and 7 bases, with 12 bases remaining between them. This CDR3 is CASGLKGTRQPQHF. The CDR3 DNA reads TGTGCTAGTGGTTTGAAAGGGACTAGGCAGCCCCAGCATTTT.

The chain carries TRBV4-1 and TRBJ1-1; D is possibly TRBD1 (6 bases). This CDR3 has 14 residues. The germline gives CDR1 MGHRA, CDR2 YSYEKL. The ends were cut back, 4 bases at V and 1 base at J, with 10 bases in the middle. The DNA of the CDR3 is TGCGCCAGCAGCCCCAACAGGGCGAACACTGAAGCTTTCTTT. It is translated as CASSPNRANTEAFF.

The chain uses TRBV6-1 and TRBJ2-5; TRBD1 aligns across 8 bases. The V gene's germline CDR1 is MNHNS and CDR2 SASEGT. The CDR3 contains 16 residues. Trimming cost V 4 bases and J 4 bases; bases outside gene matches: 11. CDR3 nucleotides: TGTGCCAGCAGTGGAGACAGGGGCAGGCCCGGAGAGACCCAGTACTTC. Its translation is CASSGDRGRPGETQYF.

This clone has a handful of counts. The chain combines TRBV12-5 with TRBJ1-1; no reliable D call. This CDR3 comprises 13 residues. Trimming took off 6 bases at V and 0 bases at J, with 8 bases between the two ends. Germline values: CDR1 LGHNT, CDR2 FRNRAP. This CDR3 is CASGRHLNTEAFF. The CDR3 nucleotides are TGTGCTAGTGGCCGACACTTGAACACTGAAGCTTTCTTT.

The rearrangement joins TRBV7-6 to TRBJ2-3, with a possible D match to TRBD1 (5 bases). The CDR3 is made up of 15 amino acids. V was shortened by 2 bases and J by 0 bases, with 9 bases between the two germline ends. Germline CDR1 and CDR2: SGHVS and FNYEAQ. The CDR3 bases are TGTGCCAGCAGCTTAACAGGACCCAGCACAGATACGCAGTATTTT. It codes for CASSLTGPSTDTQYF.

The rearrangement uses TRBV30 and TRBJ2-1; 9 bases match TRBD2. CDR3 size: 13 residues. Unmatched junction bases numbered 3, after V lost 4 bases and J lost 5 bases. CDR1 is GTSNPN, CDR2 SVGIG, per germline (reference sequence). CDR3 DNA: TGTGCCTGGAATCTAGCGGGACACAATGAGCAGTTCTTC. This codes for CAWNLAGHNEQFF.

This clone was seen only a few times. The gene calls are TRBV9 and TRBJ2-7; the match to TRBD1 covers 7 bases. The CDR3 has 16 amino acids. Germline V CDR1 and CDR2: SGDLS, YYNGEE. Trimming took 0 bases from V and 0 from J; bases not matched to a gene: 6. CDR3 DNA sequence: TGTGCCAGCAGCGTAGCTCCACAGGGGAGCTCCTACGAGCAGTACTTC. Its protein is CASSVAPQGSSYEQYF.

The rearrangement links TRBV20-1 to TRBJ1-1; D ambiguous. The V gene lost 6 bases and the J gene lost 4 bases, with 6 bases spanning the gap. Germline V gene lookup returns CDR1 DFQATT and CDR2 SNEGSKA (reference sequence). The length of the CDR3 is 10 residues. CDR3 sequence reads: CSALSTEAFF. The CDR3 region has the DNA TGCAGTGCCCTTTCCACTGAAGCTTTCTTT.

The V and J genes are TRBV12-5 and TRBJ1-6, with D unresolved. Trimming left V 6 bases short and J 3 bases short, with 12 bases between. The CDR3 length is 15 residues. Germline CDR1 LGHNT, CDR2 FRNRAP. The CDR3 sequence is CASGSLQDYNSPLHF. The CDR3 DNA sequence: TGTGCTAGTGGGTCATTACAAGACTATAATTCACCCCTCCACTTT.

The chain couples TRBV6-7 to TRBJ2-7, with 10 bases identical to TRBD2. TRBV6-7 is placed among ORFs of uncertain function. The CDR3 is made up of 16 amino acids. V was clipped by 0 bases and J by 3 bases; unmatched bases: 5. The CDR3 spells CASSYSGASGGYEQYF. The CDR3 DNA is TGTGCCAGCAGTTACTCGGGGGCTAGCGGGGGCTACGAGCAGTACTTC.

CDR3 sequence reads: CAWSPPRGWVDTEAFF. CDR3 nucleotide sequence: TGTGCCTGGAGCCCCCCCAGGGGGTGGGTGGACACTGAAGCTTTCTTT. The rearrangement uses TRBV30 and TRBJ1-1; 7 bases are a match to TRBD1. CDR3 length equals 16 residues. V lost 3 bases to trimming and J lost 3 bases; unmatched junction nucleotides: 13. CDR1 is GTSNPN, CDR2 SVGIG, per germline (reference sequence).

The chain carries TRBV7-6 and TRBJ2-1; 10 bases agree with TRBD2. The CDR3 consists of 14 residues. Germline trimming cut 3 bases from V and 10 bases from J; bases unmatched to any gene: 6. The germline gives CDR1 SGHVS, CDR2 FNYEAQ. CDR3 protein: CASSLGTSVGEQFF. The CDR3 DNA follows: TGTGCCAGCAGCTTGGGGACTAGCGTAGGGGAGCAGTTCTTC.

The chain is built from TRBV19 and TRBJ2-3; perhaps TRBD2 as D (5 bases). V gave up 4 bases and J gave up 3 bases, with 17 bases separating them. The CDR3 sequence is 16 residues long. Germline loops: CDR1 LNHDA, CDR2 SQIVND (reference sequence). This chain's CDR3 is CASSTVGGPGTDTQYF. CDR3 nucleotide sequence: TGTGCCAGTAGTACCGTCGGTGGGCCGGGAACAGATACGCAGTATTTT.

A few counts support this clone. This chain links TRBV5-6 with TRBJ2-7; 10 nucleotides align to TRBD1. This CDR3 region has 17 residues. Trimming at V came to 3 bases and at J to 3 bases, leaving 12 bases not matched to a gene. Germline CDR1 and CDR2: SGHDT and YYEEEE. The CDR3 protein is CASSSGVAGTGVYEQYF. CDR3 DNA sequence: TGTGCCAGCAGCTCGGGGGTGGCGGGGACAGGGGTCTACGAGCAGTACTTC.

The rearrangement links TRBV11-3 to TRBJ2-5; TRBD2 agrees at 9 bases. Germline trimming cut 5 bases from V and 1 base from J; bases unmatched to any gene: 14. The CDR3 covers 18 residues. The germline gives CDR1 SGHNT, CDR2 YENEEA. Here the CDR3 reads CASSLSRWTSDPQETQYF. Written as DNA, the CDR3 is TGTGCCAGCAGCCTGAGCCGGTGGACTAGCGATCCCCAAGAGACCCAGTACTTC.

The CDR3 sequence is CASSPLDRINTGELFF. The CDR3, as DNA: TGTGCCAGCAGCCCTTTGGACAGGATAAACACCGGGGAGCTGTTTTTT. This chain connects TRBV14 to TRBJ2-2; 7 nucleotides agree with TRBD1. The germline V gene has CDR1 SGHDN and CDR2 FVKESK. The CDR3 has 16 amino acids. V was pared by 4 bases and J by 2 bases, with 7 bases of the junction left unmatched.

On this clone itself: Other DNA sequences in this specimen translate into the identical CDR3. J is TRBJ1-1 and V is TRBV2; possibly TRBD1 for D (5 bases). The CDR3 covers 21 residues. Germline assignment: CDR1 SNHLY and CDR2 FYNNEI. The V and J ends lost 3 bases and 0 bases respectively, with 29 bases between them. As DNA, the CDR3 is TGTGCCAGCAGTGACCCTTCGACAGTAAGCAGCACGTCATCCATGAACACTGAAGCTTTCTTT. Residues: CASSDPSTVSSTSSMNTEAFF. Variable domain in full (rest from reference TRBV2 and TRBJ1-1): EPEVTQTPSHQVTQMGQEVILRCVPISNHLYFYWYRQILGQKVEFLVSFYNNEISEKSEIFDDQFSVERPDGSNFTLKIRSTKLEDSAMYFCASSDPSTVSSTSSMNTEAFFGQGTRLTVV.

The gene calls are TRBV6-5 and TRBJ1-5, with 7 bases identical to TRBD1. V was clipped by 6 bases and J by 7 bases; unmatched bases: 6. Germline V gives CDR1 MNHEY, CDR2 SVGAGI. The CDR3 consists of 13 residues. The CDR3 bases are TGTGCCAGCAGCAGGACAGGAACCCAGCCCCAGCATTTT. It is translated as CASSRTGTQPQHF.

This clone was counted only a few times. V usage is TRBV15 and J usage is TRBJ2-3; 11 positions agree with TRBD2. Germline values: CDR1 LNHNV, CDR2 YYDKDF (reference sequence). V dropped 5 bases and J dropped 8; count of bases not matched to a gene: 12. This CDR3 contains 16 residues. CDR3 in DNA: TGTGCCACCAGCGCCCCCCTAGCGGGGGGCTACAGTACGCAGTATTTT. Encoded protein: CATSAPLAGGYSTQYF.

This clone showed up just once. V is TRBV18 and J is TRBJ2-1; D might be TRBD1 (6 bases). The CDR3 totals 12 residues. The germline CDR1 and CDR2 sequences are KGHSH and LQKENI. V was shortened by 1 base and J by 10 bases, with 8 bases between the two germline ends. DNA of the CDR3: TGTGCCAGCTCACCACGGGGGCCGGAGCAGTTCTTC. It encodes CASSPRGPEQFF.

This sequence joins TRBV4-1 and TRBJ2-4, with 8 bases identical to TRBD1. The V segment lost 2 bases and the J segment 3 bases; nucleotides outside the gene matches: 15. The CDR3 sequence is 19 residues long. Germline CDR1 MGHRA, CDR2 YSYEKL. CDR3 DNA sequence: TGCGCCAGCAGCCAACCAACAGGGGGGTCGGCCTCGGGCAAAAACATTCAGTACTTC. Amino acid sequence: CASSQPTGGSASGKNIQYF.